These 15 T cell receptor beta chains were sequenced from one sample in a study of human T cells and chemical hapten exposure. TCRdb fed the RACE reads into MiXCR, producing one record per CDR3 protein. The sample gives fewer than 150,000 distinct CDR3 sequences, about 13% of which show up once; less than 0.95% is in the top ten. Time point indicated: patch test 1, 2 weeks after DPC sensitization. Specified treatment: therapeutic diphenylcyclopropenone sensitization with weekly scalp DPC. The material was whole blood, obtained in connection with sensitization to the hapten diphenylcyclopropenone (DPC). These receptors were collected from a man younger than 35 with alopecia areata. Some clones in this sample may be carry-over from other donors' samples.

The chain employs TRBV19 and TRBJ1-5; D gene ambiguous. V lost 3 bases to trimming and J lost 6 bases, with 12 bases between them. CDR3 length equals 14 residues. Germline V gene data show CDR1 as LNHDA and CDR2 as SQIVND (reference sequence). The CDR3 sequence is CASSIRQLTQPQHF. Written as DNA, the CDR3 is TGTGCCAGTAGTATCCGCCAGCTAACTCAGCCCCAGCATTTT.

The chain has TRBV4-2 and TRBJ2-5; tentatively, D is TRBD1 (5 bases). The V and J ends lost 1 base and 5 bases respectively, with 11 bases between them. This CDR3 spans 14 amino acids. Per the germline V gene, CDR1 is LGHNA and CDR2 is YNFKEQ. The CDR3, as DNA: TGTGCCAGCAGCCAAGTAGGGGATGGGGAGACCCAGTACTTC. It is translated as CASSQVGDGETQYF.

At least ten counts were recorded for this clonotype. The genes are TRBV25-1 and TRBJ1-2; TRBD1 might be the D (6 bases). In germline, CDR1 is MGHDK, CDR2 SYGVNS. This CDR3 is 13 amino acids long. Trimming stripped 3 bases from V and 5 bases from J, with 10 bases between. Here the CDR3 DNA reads TGTGCCAGCAGTGAGGCGCAGGGGTATGGCTACACCTTC. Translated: CASSEAQGYGYTF.

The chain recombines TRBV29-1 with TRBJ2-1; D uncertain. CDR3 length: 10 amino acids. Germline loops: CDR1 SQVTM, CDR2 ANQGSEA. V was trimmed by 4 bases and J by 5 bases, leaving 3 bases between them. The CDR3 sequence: CSVANNEQFF. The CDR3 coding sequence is TGCAGCGTTGCGAACAATGAGCAGTTCTTC.

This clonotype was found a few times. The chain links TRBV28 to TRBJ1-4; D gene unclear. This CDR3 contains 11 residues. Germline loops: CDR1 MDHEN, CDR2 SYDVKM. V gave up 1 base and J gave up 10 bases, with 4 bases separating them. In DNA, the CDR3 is TGTGCCAGCAGTTTATCGGCAAAACTGTTTTTT. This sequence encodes CASSLSAKLFF. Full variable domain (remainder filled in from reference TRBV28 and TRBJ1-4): DVKVTQSSRYLVKRTGEKVFLECVQDMDHENMFWYRQDPGLGLRLIYFSYDVKMKEKGDIPEGYSVSREKKERFSLILESASTNQTSMYLCASSLSAKLFFGSGTQLSVL.

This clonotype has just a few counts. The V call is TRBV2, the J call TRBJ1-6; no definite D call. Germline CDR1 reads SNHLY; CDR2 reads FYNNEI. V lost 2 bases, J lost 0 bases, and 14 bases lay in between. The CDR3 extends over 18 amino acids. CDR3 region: CASSETALHSSYNSPLHF. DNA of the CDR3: TGTGCCAGCAGTGAAACGGCCCTTCACAGCTCCTATAATTCACCCCTCCACTTT.

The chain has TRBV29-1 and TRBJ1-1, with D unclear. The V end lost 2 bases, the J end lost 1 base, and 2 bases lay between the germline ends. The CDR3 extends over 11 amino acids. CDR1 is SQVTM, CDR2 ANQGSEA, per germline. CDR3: CSVEWNTEAFF. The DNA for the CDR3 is TGCAGCGTTGAATGGAACACTGAAGCTTTCTTT. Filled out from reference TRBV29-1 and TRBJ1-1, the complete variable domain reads SAVISQKPSRDICQRGTSLTIQCQVDSQVTMMFWYRQQPGQSLTLIATANQGSEATYESGFVIDKFPISRPNLTFSTLTVSNMSPEDSSIYLCSVEWNTEAFFGQGTRLTVV.

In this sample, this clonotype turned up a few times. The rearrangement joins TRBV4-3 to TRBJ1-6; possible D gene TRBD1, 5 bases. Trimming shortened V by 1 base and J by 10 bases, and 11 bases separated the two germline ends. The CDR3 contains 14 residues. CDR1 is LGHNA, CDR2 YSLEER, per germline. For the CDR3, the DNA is TGCGCCAGCAGCCAAGCTCCAGGGAAATCACCCCTCCACTTT. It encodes CASSQAPGKSPLHF.

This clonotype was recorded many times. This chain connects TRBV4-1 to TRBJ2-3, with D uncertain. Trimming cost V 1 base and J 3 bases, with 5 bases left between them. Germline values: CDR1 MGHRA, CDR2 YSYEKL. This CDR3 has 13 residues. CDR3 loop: CASSQATTDTQYF. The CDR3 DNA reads TGCGCCAGCAGCCAAGCCACTACAGATACGCAGTATTTT.

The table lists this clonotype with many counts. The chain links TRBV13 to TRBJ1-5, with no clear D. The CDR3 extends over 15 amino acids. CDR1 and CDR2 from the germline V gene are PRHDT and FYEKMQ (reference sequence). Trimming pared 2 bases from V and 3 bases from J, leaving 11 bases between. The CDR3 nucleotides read TGTGCCAGCAGCTTAAGGGCAACTTCCAATCAGCCCCAGCATTTT. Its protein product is CASSLRATSNQPQHF.

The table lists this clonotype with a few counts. CDR3 sequence reads: CATSGWVSGDSPLHF. The CDR3 nucleotides read TGTGCCACCAGCGGATGGGTGTCAGGTGATTCACCCCTCCACTTT. The chain uses TRBV15 and TRBJ1-6, with D unresolved. The germline V and J ends were trimmed by 5 bases and 8 bases, with 16 bases remaining between them. Per germline, CDR1 LNHNV and CDR2 YYDKDF (reference sequence). The CDR3 is 15 residues long.

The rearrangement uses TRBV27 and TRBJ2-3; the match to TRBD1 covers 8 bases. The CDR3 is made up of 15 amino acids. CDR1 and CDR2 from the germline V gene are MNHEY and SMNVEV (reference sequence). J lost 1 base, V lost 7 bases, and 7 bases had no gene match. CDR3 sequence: CASTLAGGRTDTQYF. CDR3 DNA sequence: TGTGCCAGCACCCTAGCAGGGGGCCGCACAGATACGCAGTATTTT.

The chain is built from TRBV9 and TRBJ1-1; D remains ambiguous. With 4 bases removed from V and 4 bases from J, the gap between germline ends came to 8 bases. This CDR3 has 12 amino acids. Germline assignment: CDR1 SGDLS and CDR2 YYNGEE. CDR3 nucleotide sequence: TGTGCCAGCAGCAGAGACACCACTGAAGCTTTCTTT. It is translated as CASSRDTTEAFF.

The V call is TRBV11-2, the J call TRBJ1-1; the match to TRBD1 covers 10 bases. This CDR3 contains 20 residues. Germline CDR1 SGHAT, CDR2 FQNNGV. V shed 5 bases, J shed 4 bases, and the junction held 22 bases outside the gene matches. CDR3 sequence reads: CASSVSRDRGWRFMSTEAFF. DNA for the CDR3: TGTGCCAGCAGCGTATCCCGGGACAGGGGCTGGCGGTTTATGTCCACTGAAGCTTTCTTT.

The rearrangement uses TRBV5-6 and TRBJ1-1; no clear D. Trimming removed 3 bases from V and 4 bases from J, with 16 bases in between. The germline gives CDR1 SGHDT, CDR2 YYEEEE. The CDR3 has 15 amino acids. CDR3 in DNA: TGTGCCAGCAGCTCGGGATTTGTTCTAAGCACTGAAGCTTTCTTT. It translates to CASSSGFVLSTEAFF.